The table lists the clone carrying this T cell receptor (beta chain) with a count of one. This entry belongs to a study of patients and donors after allogeneic stem cell transplantation. TCRdb reanalysed the RT-PCR reads using MiXCR and keeps one entry per CDR3 protein. The sample includes roughly 880,000 distinct CDR3 sequences, roughly 17% of them seen just once. The V end lost 5 bases, the J end lost 6 bases, and 19 bases lay between the germline ends. CDR1 MNHEY and CDR2 SMNVEV come from the germline V gene (reference sequence). The CDR3 extends over 16 amino acids. The receptor's source is a human donor who was either an allogeneic HSCT recipient or a stem cell or donor lymphocyte infusion donor (not recorded which). It is not recorded whose cells these are; they may come from a transplant donor. Sequenced sample: blood, either unsorted or a sorted T cell fraction (not recorded which). The V and J genes are TRBV27 and TRBJ2-2; D is unclear. Here the CDR3 DNA reads TGTGCCAGCAGTCCCCCACGCCCAATCGGATCCGGGGAGCTGTTTTTT. Translated, it gives CASSPPRPIGSGELFF.